Reported below is one T cell receptor (beta chain). TCR beta CDR3 region amplification was performed from RNA transcripts. Carried out on the TCR CDR3, a first-round RT-PCR used the HTBI primer set. A single record per CDR3 protein comes from TCRdb applying MiXCR to the multiplex PCR reads. The sample holds fewer than 550,000 distinct CDR3 sequences, approximately 25% seen once. V was trimmed by 1 base and J by 6 bases, leaving 13 bases between them. Germline-derived CDR1 and CDR2 are MNHNS and SASEGT. This CDR3 spans 14 amino acids. The record originates from a study of T cells in Graves' hyperthyroidism and ophthalmopathy. Study in general: Peripheral blood was drawn at first diagnosis, prior to all treatment.

For ophthalmopathy patients, the Clinical Activity Score was at least 3 and the NOSPECS grade at least 4; duration was under 3 months. J is TRBJ2-7 and V is TRBV6-1; D possibly uses TRBD1 or TRBD2 (5 bases each). The sequence was obtained from a woman aged 25 to 39 with Graves' ophthalmopathy. The source material was blood. CDR3 sequence reads: CASSEEGPGREQYF. CDR3 in DNA: TGTGCCAGCAGTGAAGAAGGACCGGGGCGCGAGCAGTACTTC.